These 8 T cell receptor beta chains share one sample of origin, sequenced in a study of cytomegalovirus exposure and HLA in healthy donors. The PCR employed 60 Vbeta primers together with 13 Jbeta primers. Profiled with immunoSEQ multiplex PCR; TCRdb holds only in-frame clones, not every one. The repertoire consists of about 93,000 clones, with approximately 68% occurring once and the leading ten covering around 5.6%. The sample comprised PBMCs. The receptors originated from a boy aged 5-17 years in good health and CMV-seropositive.

This chain connects TRBV5-4 to TRBJ2-1, with 7 bases aligning to TRBD1. The V gene's germline CDR1 is SGHNT and CDR2 YYREEE (reference sequence). V shed 5 bases, J shed 2 bases, and the junction held 7 bases outside the gene matches. The CDR3 runs 15 residues. CDR3 residues: CASRLDRAPYNEQFF. DNA of the CDR3: TGTGCCAGCAGGCTTGACAGGGCGCCCTACAATGAGCAGTTCTTC.

The rearrangement links TRBV18 to TRBJ1-5; possible D gene TRBD1, 5 bases. CDR1 and CDR2 from the germline V gene are KGHSH and LQKENI. The CDR3 is 15 amino acids. V was pared by 6 bases and J by 3 bases, with 15 bases between. The CDR3 reads CASSRGGDFNQPQHF. The CDR3 DNA follows: TGTGCCAGCTCCCGGGGGGGGGATTTCAATCAGCCCCAGCATTTT. Using reference TRBV18 and TRBJ1-5 for the parts outside the CDR3, the full variable domain is NAGVMQNPRHLVRRRGQEARLRCSPMKGHSHVYWYRQLPEEGLKFMVYLQKENIIDESGMPKERFSAEFPKEGPSILRIQQVVRGDSAAYFCASSRGGDFNQPQHFGDGTRLSIL.

This chain links TRBV2 with TRBJ2-2; D may be TRBD2 (5 bases). In germline, CDR1 is SNHLY, CDR2 FYNNEI. V was clipped by 7 bases and J by 6 bases, with 12 bases between them. This CDR3 comprises 13 residues. CDR3 protein: CASTQGSAGELFF. The CDR3 nucleotides read TGTGCCAGCACTCAAGGGAGTGCCGGGGAGCTGTTTTTT.

This clone has only a few counts. The chain combines TRBV4-1 with TRBJ1-2; D perhaps matches TRBD1 (5 bases). Germline lookup yields CDR1 MGHRA and CDR2 YSYEKL. This CDR3 comprises 14 residues. Between the trimmed V and J ends, which lost 3 bases and 6 bases, there was a span of 14 bases. CDR3 loop: CASSHREGGDGYTF. CDR3 coding DNA: TGCGCCAGCAGCCACCGCGAAGGAGGGGATGGCTACACCTTC.

The CDR3 sequence: CASSFGVADRYQETQYF. CDR3 bases: TGTGCCAGCAGCTTTGGGGTAGCGGATAGGTACCAAGAGACCCAGTACTTC. This sequence joins TRBV7-6 and TRBJ2-5, with D maybe TRBD2 (6 bases). V dropped 3 bases and J dropped 0 bases, with 17 bases sitting between them. CDR3 length equals 17 residues. Per the germline V gene, CDR1 is SGHVS and CDR2 is FNYEAQ.

This chain connects TRBV7-9 to TRBJ1-4; no firm D call. Germline CDR1 and CDR2: SEHNR and FQNEAQ (reference sequence). V was cut by 0 bases and J by 3 bases, with 14 bases left in between. The CDR3 sequence is 17 residues long. CDR3: CASSLALSSAANEKLFF. The CDR3 region has the DNA TGTGCCAGCAGCTTAGCGCTCTCCAGCGCGGCTAATGAAAAACTGTTTTTT.

The rearrangement uses TRBV6-5 and TRBJ1-1, with D maybe TRBD1 (6 bases). From germline, CDR1 is MNHEY and CDR2 SVGAGI. With 5 bases removed from V and 1 base from J, the gap between germline ends came to 14 bases. The CDR3 is 15 amino acids. The CDR3 reads CASSRHSGENTEAFF. As DNA, the CDR3 is TGTGCCAGCAGTCGCCACTCAGGGGAGAACACTGAAGCTTTCTTT.

This sequence joins TRBV6-6 and TRBJ2-7; D perhaps matches TRBD2 (5 bases). CDR1 and CDR2 (germline): MNHNY, SVGAGI (reference sequence). This CDR3 has 14 amino acids. Trimming took off 5 bases at V and 0 bases at J, with 11 bases between the two ends. The CDR3 reads CASSPRGSSYEQYF. CDR3 bases: TGTGCCAGCAGTCCGAGAGGGTCCTCCTACGAGCAGTACTTC.